This T cell receptor beta chain derives from a study of T cell responses to AZD1222 COVID-19 vaccine. General study points: Repertoires were sampled only after the peak T cell response. At baseline, seropositivity was found in only six AZD1222 recipients. Elevations in Spike-specific TCR breadth and depth followed administration of two AZD1222 doses. Clonal diversity was possibly underestimated; the donors were predominantly white British and more often female.

On this clone: Its antigen is not identified.

The CDR3 extends over 16 amino acids. Germline CDR1 is MNHEY and CDR2 is SVGAGI. After removal of 1 base from V and 4 bases from J, the junction contained 9 bases not matched to a gene. Profiled with immunoSEQ multiplex PCR; TCRdb holds only in-frame clones, not every one. The table lists 100,000 to 150,000 clones, around 90% of them singletons. The chain links TRBV6-5 to TRBJ2-5, with TRBD2 matching over 7 bases. This TCR was recovered from an adult in good health. Material: peripheral blood, obtained on day 0 of AZD1222 vaccination. CDR3 in amino acids: CASSYWGTGGGETQYF. The CDR3 DNA follows: TGTGCCAGCAGTTACTGGGGTACGGGGGGAGGAGAGACCCAGTACTTC.